A selection of T cell receptor beta chains follows, all from one sample in a study of read filtering for tumor transcriptome and immune sequencing. TCRdb re-derived calls from the reads in MiXCR, one entry per CDR3 protein. The sample has some 120,000 distinct CDR3 sequences, around 13% seen once; the top ten hold approximately 9.9%. Sample: a population of CD138-negative cells sorted from bone marrow. Every receptor here comes from a donor at least 40 years old with multiple myeloma. Both conserved end residues are part of each CDR3. Fields, in order: CDR3 DNA, CDR3 protein, CDR3 length, J gene, D gene, V gene, clone size. D genes are given only for firm matches. The size field is filled for only some rows; it gives once, few, many or a size class.

TGTGCCAGTAGTATGTTGACCGTAGCCAAAAACATTCAGTACTTC,CASSMLTVAKNIQYF,15,TRBJ2-4,.,TRBV19,few
TGCGCCAGCAGCCAAGATCGCAGCCGGACAGGGTTGTTTGGGCAGCCCCAGCATTTT,CASSQDRSRTGLFGQPQHF,19,TRBJ1-5,TRBD1,TRBV4-1,many
TGCAGCGCCTCGCGAGGGGTGAACACCGGGGAGCTGTTTTTT,CSASRGVNTGELFF,14,TRBJ2-2,.,TRBV29-1,many
TGTGCCTGGAGTAGCGGGAGGGCCGGGGGCGAGCAGTACTTC,CAWSSGRAGGEQYF,14,TRBJ2-7,TRBD2,TRBV30,.
TGTGCCAGCAGCTCCCTACTCGCGGACAGCCTCCGGGGGCTGTTTTTT,CASSSLLADSLRGLFF,16,TRBJ1-4,.,TRBV6-1,many
TGCGCCAGCAGCTTGGAGGGTGACGGTCGGACCCAGTACTTC,CASSLEGDGRTQYF,14,TRBJ2-5,.,TRBV5-1,.
TGTGCCAGCGAGCCCGGAACCTACAATGAGCAGTTCTTC,CASEPGTYNEQFF,13,TRBJ2-1,.,TRBV7-2,many
TGTGCCAGTAGTATGGGTCTGGAAGGCAATGAGCAGTTCTTC,CASSMGLEGNEQFF,14,TRBJ2-1,.,TRBV19,many
TGTGCCAGCAGTCTACAGGTCAGAGAGACCCAGTACTTC,CASSLQVRETQYF,13,TRBJ2-5,.,TRBV27,few
TGTGCCAGCAGCGCGGACAATAGCAATCAGCCCCAGCATTTT,CASSADNSNQPQHF,14,TRBJ1-5,.,TRBV7-2,many
TGTGCCAGCAGCTTCCGGGAGTCAGATACGCAGTATTTT,CASSFRESDTQYF,13,TRBJ2-3,.,TRBV7-6,.
TGCAGCGTTGGCAGGGGGCAGAACACCGGGGAGCTGTTTTTT,CSVGRGQNTGELFF,14,TRBJ2-2,TRBD1,TRBV29-1,many
TGTGCCAGCAGCTTGCAAGAGACCCAGTACTTC,CASSLQETQYF,11,TRBJ2-5,.,TRBV5-1,many
TGCGCCAGCAGCCCTAGCGGGAGTACAGATACGCAGTATTTT,CASSPSGSTDTQYF,14,TRBJ2-3,TRBD2,TRBV10-1,many
TGTGCCAGCAGCGCCGACAGAAACTCTGGGGCCAACGTCCTGACTTTC,CASSADRNSGANVLTF,16,TRBJ2-6,.,TRBV7-9,many
TGTGCCAGCAGCTCCGAAGGGGGGAGCTCCTACGAGCAGTACTTC,CASSSEGGSSYEQYF,15,TRBJ2-7,.,TRBV7-9,.
TGTGCCAGCAGCTTAGATACAAGGCATGAGCAGTTCTTC,CASSLDTRHEQFF,13,TRBJ2-1,.,TRBV11-2,many
TGTGCCAGCAGCTTGCAAACAGGGGTCACAGATACGCAGTATTTT,CASSLQTGVTDTQYF,15,TRBJ2-3,TRBD1,TRBV7-2,many
TGCGCCAGCAGCCTCCGGACAGGGAAAGGCTACGAGCAGTACTTC,CASSLRTGKGYEQYF,15,TRBJ2-7,TRBD1,TRBV5-1,few
TGTGCCAGCAGTGAAGGTAGCGGGAGTGCCAATGAGCAGTTCTTC,CASSEGSGSANEQFF,15,TRBJ2-1,TRBD2,TRBV2,many
TGCGCCAGCAGCCCGCGGGGACAGTTTGAAGCTTTCTTT,CASSPRGQFEAFF,13,TRBJ1-1,TRBD1,TRBV10-2,many
TGTGCCAGCAGTGAACTGGATAGCAATCAGCCCCAGCATTTT,CASSELDSNQPQHF,14,TRBJ1-5,.,TRBV2,many
TGTGCCAGCAGTTACAATAATGGGTACAATGAGCAGTTCTTC,CASSYNNGYNEQFF,14,TRBJ2-1,.,TRBV6-6,many
TGTGCCACCAGTGATGCCCGGGCCAGCTCCTACAATGAGCAGTTCTTC,CATSDARASSYNEQFF,16,TRBJ2-1,.,TRBV24-1,many
TGTGCCAGTAGGTACAGCGGGAGCTACAATGAGCAGTTCTTC,CASRYSGSYNEQFF,14,TRBJ2-1,TRBD2,TRBV19,many
TGTGCCAGCAGCTTACAGGTAACGGGAGGATACAATGAGCAGTTCTTC,CASSLQVTGGYNEQFF,16,TRBJ2-1,TRBD2,TRBV7-2,many
TGTGCCAGCAGTCCAGGGGCTAAAAGCTCCTACAATGAGCAGTTCTTC,CASSPGAKSSYNEQFF,16,TRBJ2-1,.,TRBV6-6,many
TGCGCCAGCAGCTTGGGGCAGGGCGTCGATACGCAGTATTTT,CASSLGQGVDTQYF,14,TRBJ2-3,.,TRBV5-1,many
TGTGCCAGCAGCTCCCCTCTACTAGCGGGGTCGGACAATGAGCAGTTCTTC,CASSSPLLAGSDNEQFF,17,TRBJ2-1,TRBD2,TRBV11-2,many
TGTGCCATCAGAGGTGCAGCCCAAGAGACCCAGTACTTC,CAIRGAAQETQYF,13,TRBJ2-5,.,TRBV10-3,many
TGCAGTGCTAGAGCCCTAGGGGGGCCGGGGGCGCAGTATTTT,CSARALGGPGAQYF,14,TRBJ2-3,.,TRBV20-1,few
TGTGCCAGCAGCTTGCCTGGGCAGGGTGTTACCTACGAGCAGTACTTC,CASSLPGQGVTYEQYF,16,TRBJ2-7,.,TRBV5-7,many
TGTGCCATCAACGGGGGGAGCTCCTACAATGAGCAGTTCTTC,CAINGGSSYNEQFF,14,TRBJ2-1,TRBD2,TRBV10-3,many